A single sample gave rise to the 8 T cell receptor beta chains below, sequenced in a study of T cell repertoires in cytomegalovirus infection. No cognate antigen is known for these TCRs. MiXCR, applied by TCRdb to the reads, yields one record per CDR3 protein. This repertoire shows some 590,000 distinct CDR3 sequences, approximately 40% found once; its top ten account for roughly 50%. The sequenced sample was cultured PBMCs, obtained from culture after CMV antigen stimulation. The receptors originated from a human donor in good health (CMV status not recorded). Some clones in this sample may be carry-over from other donors' samples.

V is TRBV6-1 and J is TRBJ2-5; D call uncertain. The V and J ends lost 5 bases and 5 bases respectively, with 9 bases between them. The CDR3 is 12 residues long. CDR1 is MNHNS, CDR2 SASEGT, per germline. CDR3 DNA sequence: TGTGCCAGCAGTTACCTTCCTGAGACCCAGTACTTC. It encodes CASSYLPETQYF.

V and J are TRBV5-6 and TRBJ2-2, with D perhaps being TRBD1 or TRBD2 (5 bases each). The V end was cut by 5 bases, the J end by 7 bases, with 15 bases between. Germline-derived CDR1 and CDR2 are SGHDT and YYEEEE. The CDR3 has 14 amino acids. CDR3 in DNA: TGTGCCAGCAGGGCAGGGAGTCGAGGCGGGGAGCTGTTTTTT. Translation: CASRAGSRGGELFF.

Only a few counts were recorded for this clonotype. The rearrangement uses TRBV7-2 and TRBJ1-5; 8 positions match TRBD1. Germline V gene data show CDR1 as SGHTA and CDR2 as FQGNSA. After removal of 5 bases from V and 1 base from J, the junction contained 10 bases not matched to a gene. The CDR3 has 17 amino acids. DNA for the CDR3: TGTGCCAGCAGCATCAACGGACAGGGTGAGAGCAATCAGCCCCAGCATTTT. As protein: CASSINGQGESNQPQHF.

The chain couples TRBV7-6 to TRBJ2-3; D is uncertain. Per germline, CDR1 SGHVS and CDR2 FNYEAQ. This CDR3 comprises 16 residues. Trimming left V 3 bases short and J 6 bases short, with 19 bases between. DNA for the CDR3: TGTGCCAGCAGCTTTGGCTCAGTTATGGAGTCCGATACGCAGTATTTT. Encoded protein: CASSFGSVMESDTQYF.

This clonotype appeared a few times. The chain has TRBV29-1 and TRBJ2-7, with TRBD2 matching 13 bases. V lost 6 bases and J lost 1; bases outside the gene matches: 0. Germline V lookup: CDR1 SQVTM, CDR2 ANQGSEA. This CDR3 contains 13 residues. For the CDR3, the DNA is TGCAGCGTGACTAGCGGGGGGTCCTACGAGCAGTACTTC. Translating it yields CSVTSGGSYEQYF.

The J gene is TRBJ2-1, the V gene TRBV10-3, with 10 bases lining up with TRBD1. Germline CDR1 is ENHRY and CDR2 is SYGVKD. This CDR3 is built from 15 residues. V was pared by 6 bases and J by 2 bases, with 4 bases of the junction left unmatched. CDR3 sequence reads: CAISPDRGTYNEQFF. The CDR3 DNA follows: TGTGCCATCAGCCCGGACAGGGGGACCTACAATGAGCAGTTCTTC.

This sequence joins TRBV4-2 and TRBJ1-5, with D unresolved. The CDR3 sequence is 13 residues long. V gave up 8 bases and J gave up 5 bases, with 13 bases separating them. Germline assignment: CDR1 LGHNA and CDR2 YNFKEQ. In DNA form, the CDR3 reads TGTGCCAGCTCAAGCACAACGGATCAGCCCCAGCATTTT. Protein sequence: CASSSTTDQPQHF.

The chain links TRBV18 to TRBJ2-3, with unresolved D. This CDR3 is built from 14 residues. Trimming stripped 1 base from V and 1 base from J, with 6 bases between. Germline V gene lookup returns CDR1 KGHSH and CDR2 LQKENI. The CDR3 DNA reads TGTGCCAGCTCACCACAGAGTCGCACAGATACGCAGTATTTT. This sequence encodes CASSPQSRTDTQYF.